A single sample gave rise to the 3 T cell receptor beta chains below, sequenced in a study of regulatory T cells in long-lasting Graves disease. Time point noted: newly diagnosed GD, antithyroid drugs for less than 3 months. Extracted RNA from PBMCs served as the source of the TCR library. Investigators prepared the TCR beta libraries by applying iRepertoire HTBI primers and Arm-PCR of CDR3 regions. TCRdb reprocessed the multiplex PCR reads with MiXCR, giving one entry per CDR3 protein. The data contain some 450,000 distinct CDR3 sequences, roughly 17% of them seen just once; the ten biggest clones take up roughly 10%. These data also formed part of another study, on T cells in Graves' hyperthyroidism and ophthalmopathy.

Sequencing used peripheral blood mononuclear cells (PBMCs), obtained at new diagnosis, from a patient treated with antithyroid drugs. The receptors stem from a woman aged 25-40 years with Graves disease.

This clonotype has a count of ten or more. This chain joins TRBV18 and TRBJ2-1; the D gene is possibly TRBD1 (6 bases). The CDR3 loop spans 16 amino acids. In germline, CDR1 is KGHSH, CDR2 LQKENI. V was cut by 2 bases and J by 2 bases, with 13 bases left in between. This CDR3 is CASSPNLRTAYNEQFF. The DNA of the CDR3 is TGTGCCAGCTCACCAAATTTGAGGACAGCCTACAATGAGCAGTTCTTC.

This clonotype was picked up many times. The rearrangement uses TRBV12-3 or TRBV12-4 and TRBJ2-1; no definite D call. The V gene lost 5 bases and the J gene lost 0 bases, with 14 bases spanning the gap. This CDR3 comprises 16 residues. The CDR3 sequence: CASSDDRFVSYNEQFF. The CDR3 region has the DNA TGTGCCAGCAGTGATGACCGGTTCGTCTCCTACAATGAGCAGTTCTTC.

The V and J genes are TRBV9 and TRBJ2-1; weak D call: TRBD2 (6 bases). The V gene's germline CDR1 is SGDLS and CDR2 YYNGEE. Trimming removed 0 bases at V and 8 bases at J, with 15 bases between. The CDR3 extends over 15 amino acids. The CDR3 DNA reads TGTGCCAGCAGCGTAGAGGGACTTGCATACGATGAGCAGTTCTTC. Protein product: CASSVEGLAYDEQFF.